This is a list of T cell receptor beta chains from one sample in a study of cytomegalovirus exposure and HLA in healthy donors. TCRdb keeps only in-frame clones here, not all; method: immunoSEQ multiplex PCR. Among approximately 200,000 clones listed, 83% were seen once. Sequenced material: PBMCs. These receptors all stem from a girl between 5 and 17 years old in good health and CMV-seronegative. Each CDR3 is given with its conserved first and last residue. The D gene is left open where the match is weak. Size values are once, few and many counts, or a class for expanded clones, and some rows have none.

cdr3_length | j_call | v_call | clone_size | d_call | cdr3_nt | cdr3_aa
14 | TRBJ2-5 | TRBV19 | . | . | TGTGCCAGTAGTTCCGGCGGGTCCGGGGAGACCCAGTACTTC | CASSSGGSGETQYF
16 | TRBJ1-5 | TRBV28 | . | TRBD1 | TGTGCCAGCACCGTAACGACAGGGTCTGGAAATCAGCCCCAGCATTTT | CASTVTTGSGNQPQHF
14 | TRBJ1-4 | TRBV7-8 | few | TRBD1 | TGTGCCAGCGCCTATCGGGACAGGGATGAAAAACTGTTTTTT | CASAYRDRDEKLFF
17 | TRBJ1-2 | TRBV7-2 | . | . | TGTGCCAGCAGCTTAGGCGTTCGCACAAGGCGAGGCTATGGCTACACCTTC | CASSLGVRTRRGYGYTF
11 | TRBJ2-7 | TRBV5-6 | . | . | TGTGCCAGCAGCATAAGGAGGGAGCAGTACTTC | CASSIRREQYF
15 | TRBJ1-2 | TRBV9 | few | TRBD1 | TGTGCCAGCAGCGCGGTGGGGACAGGGATTTATGGCTACACCTTC | CASSAVGTGIYGYTF
17 | TRBJ1-1 | TRBV18 | . | TRBD1 | TGTGCCAGCTCACCCCCATTAAGGACAGGGGGGAACACTGAAGCTTTCTTT | CASSPPLRTGGNTEAFF
15 | TRBJ1-1 | TRBV19 | once | TRBD1 | TGTGCCAGTACACGGGACAGACCCATGAACACTGAAGCTTTCTTT | CASTRDRPMNTEAFF
15 | TRBJ1-2 | TRBV30 | . | . | TGTGCCTGGAGTCTATGGGGGGGCGCGAACTATGGCTACACCTTC | CAWSLWGGANYGYTF
13 | TRBJ2-7 | TRBV28 | . | TRBD1 | TGTGCCAGCACCTGGGACAGGGACTACGAGCAGTACTTC | CASTWDRDYEQYF
18 | TRBJ2-1 | TRBV14 | once | TRBD2 | TGTGCCAGCAGCCAAGTGTTCCGGCGCGGGGGGACATACAATGAGCAGTTCTTC | CASSQVFRRGGTYNEQFF
14 | TRBJ2-7 | TRBV7-6 | . | . | TGTGCCAGCAGCTTCGGCAGGCCCCCCTACGAGCAGTACTTC | CASSFGRPPYEQYF
15 | TRBJ1-1 | TRBV7-3 | few | TRBD1 | TGTGCCAGCAGCCTGACAGGGAACGGGGGCACTGAAGCTTTCTTT | CASSLTGNGGTEAFF
14 | TRBJ2-2 | TRBV30 | . | . | TGTGCCTGGAAACCGGGATTGGACACCGGGGAGCTGTTTTTT | CAWKPGLDTGELFF
14 | TRBJ1-1 | TRBV10-3 | . | . | TGTGCCATCAGTGTGGTGGGCCTAAACACTGAAGCTTTCTTT | CAISVVGLNTEAFF
14 | TRBJ1-4 | TRBV7-8 | . | . | TGTGCCAGCAGCTTACAAGGGGCGTATGAAAAACTGTTTTTT | CASSLQGAYEKLFF
16 | TRBJ2-1 | TRBV4-1 | . | TRBD2 | TGCGCCAGCAGGGCTAGCGGAGCTCAACGGGTAAATGAGCAGTTCTTC | CASRASGAQRVNEQFF
20 | TRBJ2-1 | TRBV5-1 | . | . | TGCGCCAGCAGCTTGGGCTTGACCAAGGCAGGCCTATTCCGGTACAATGAGCAGTTCTTC | CASSLGLTKAGLFRYNEQFF
16 | TRBJ1-2 | TRBV15 | . | . | TGTGCCACCAGCAGAGATAGAGGTTTGGTGGTTTATGGCTACACCTTC | CATSRDRGLVVYGYTF
15 | TRBJ1-1 | TRBV4-2 | . | . | TGTGCCAGCAGCCCACCCGACAGACTGAACACTGAAGCTTTCTTT | CASSPPDRLNTEAFF
14 | TRBJ1-1 | TRBV6-5 | few | . | TGTGCCAGCAGTGAAACAGGGCTAGGAACTGAAGCTTTCTTT | CASSETGLGTEAFF
13 | TRBJ2-3 | TRBV28 | . | . | TGTGCCAGCAGGGCTGGGGGCAGCGATACGCAGTATTTT | CASRAGGSDTQYF
17 | TRBJ1-5 | TRBV7-9 | . | TRBD1 | TGTGCCAGCAGCTTAGGCTCCGGAGGGGGCGGCAATCAGCCCCAGCATTTT | CASSLGSGGGGNQPQHF
14 | TRBJ1-2 | TRBV28 | . | . | TGTGCCAGCAAGCGGGGGGCGGACAACTATGGCTACACCTTC | CASKRGADNYGYTF
15 | TRBJ1-5 | TRBV5-4 | . | TRBD1 | TGTGCCAGCAGCTTGGACAGGGGAGTTCAGTTGCCCCAGCATTTT | CASSLDRGVQLPQHF
17 | TRBJ2-1 | TRBV4-1 | . | . | TGCGCCAGCAGCCAACCTGCGCAGGGGAAAGTGGCCAATGAGCAGTTCTTC | CASSQPAQGKVANEQFF
16 | TRBJ1-2 | TRBV9 | . | TRBD1 | TGTGCCAGCAGCCGGGACAGCCCATACTCTAACTATGGCTACACCTTC | CASSRDSPYSNYGYTF
16 | TRBJ1-4 | TRBV14 | once | TRBD1 | TGTGCCAGCAGCCAAGGGCAGGGGGCGAGAAATGAAAAACTGTTTTTT | CASSQGQGARNEKLFF
15 | TRBJ1-5 | TRBV19 | . | . | TGTGCCAGTAGTATAGTCGCGAGAAACAATCAGCCCCAGCATTTT | CASSIVARNNQPQHF
15 | TRBJ2-7 | TRBV7-9 | . | TRBD1 | TGTTCCAGCAGAGAGCCGGGACAGACCCACGGCGAGCAGTACTTC | CSSREPGQTHGEQYF
17 | TRBJ1-4 | TRBV27 | . | . | TGTGCCAGCAGTGCCAGGGCTTATGTTGCAACTAATGAAAAACTGTTTTTT | CASSARAYVATNEKLFF
13 | TRBJ2-7 | TRBV25-1 | . | . | TGTGCCAGCAGTGCCTGGGAGTCCGGCGAGCAGTACTTC | CASSAWESGEQYF
15 | TRBJ1-3 | TRBV19 | . | . | TGTGCCAGTAGCCACTTTAGATCCTCTGGAAACACCATATATTTT | CASSHFRSSGNTIYF
16 | TRBJ1-1 | TRBV7-9 | . | . | TGTGCCAGCAGCCCTCCCGGGAGGCAGGGTGTCGCTGAAGCTTTCTTT | CASSPPGRQGVAEAFF
15 | TRBJ1-2 | TRBV28 | once | TRBD1 | TGTGCCAGCAGTTTAGCCTTCAGGGGGCTCGGGGGCTACACCTTC | CASSLAFRGLGGYTF
13 | TRBJ1-5 | TRBV5-4 | . | . | TGTGCCAGCAGCTGGGGGCCGGGTCAGCCCCAGCATTTT | CASSWGPGQPQHF
15 | TRBJ1-5 | TRBV4-2 | . | . | TGTGCCAGCAGCCAAGACTGGGCAGACAATCAGCCCCAGCATTTT | CASSQDWADNQPQHF
16 | TRBJ1-6 | TRBV9 | . | . | TGTGCCAGCAGCGAGGGAATAACAGGCCTTAATTCACCCCTCCACTTT | CASSEGITGLNSPLHF
13 | TRBJ2-7 | TRBV7-9 | . | . | TGTGCCAGCAGCTTAGGGTCAGGGGCCGAGCAGTACTTC | CASSLGSGAEQYF
19 | TRBJ1-3 | TRBV4-1 | . | TRBD1 | TGCGCCAGCAGGGGACTCGGGACAGGGAAGCTCTTATCTGGAAACACCATATATTTT | CASRGLGTGKLLSGNTIYF
16 | TRBJ1-2 | TRBV11-2 | . | TRBD1 | TGTGCCAGCAGCCTTACCCTACAGGGGGGGTACTATGGCTACACCTTC | CASSLTLQGGYYGYTF
15 | TRBJ2-7 | TRBV18 | . | TRBD1 | TGTGCCAGCTCACCAGCCGGGACAGCAATCTACGAGCAGTACTTC | CASSPAGTAIYEQYF
12 | TRBJ1-1 | TRBV15 | . | . | TGTGCCACCAGCAGAGACCTGAGTGAAGCTTTCTTT | CATSRDLSEAFF
16 | TRBJ2-3 | TRBV6-1 | . | TRBD2 | TGTGCCAGCAGTGAAGAACTAGCGGGGGGGCGAGATACGCAGTATTTT | CASSEELAGGRDTQYF
14 | TRBJ2-7 | TRBV18 | once | TRBD2 | TGTGCCAGCTCACTGGGACTAGCGGGAAGCGAGCAGTACTTC | CASSLGLAGSEQYF
12 | TRBJ2-5 | TRBV7-7 | . | . | TGTGCCAGCGCCGAGTATCAAGAGACCCAGTACTTC | CASAEYQETQYF
13 | TRBJ2-2 | TRBV7-2 | . | TRBD2 | TGTGCCAGCGGACTAGCGGGGCCCGGGGAGCTGTTTTTT | CASGLAGPGELFF
13 | TRBJ2-5 | TRBV15 | . | . | TGTGCCACCAGTCCACGTCGGGGGGAGACCCAGTACTTC | CATSPRRGETQYF
18 | TRBJ1-4 | TRBV6-1 | once | TRBD1 | TGTGCCAGCAGTGAAGCCCGGGACAGGGGACGGTCTAATGAAAAACTGTTTTTT | CASSEARDRGRSNEKLFF
14 | TRBJ2-6 | TRBV9 | once | . | TGTGCCAGCAGCGCCGGTGATTTGGCCAACGTCCTGACTTTC | CASSAGDLANVLTF
13 | TRBJ2-1 | TRBV6-1 | . | TRBD2 | TGTGCCAGCCGACTAGCGGGAGGCAATGAGCAGTTCTTC | CASRLAGGNEQFF
13 | TRBJ1-1 | TRBV6-1 | . | . | TGTGCCAGCGAGTTACGGGTCAACACTGAAGCTTTCTTT | CASELRVNTEAFF